The next 22 T cell receptor delta chains were all read from a single sample in a study of γδ T cells in repeated Plasmodium falciparum infection. TCRdb re-analyzed the multiplex PCR reads via CATT. The sample comprises 75,000 to 95,000 delta-chain clones, 0.8% to 1% of which are singletons, and 7.5% to 10% rests with the top ten. Flow sorting of PBMC yielded separate Vgamma9/Vdelta2+ and Vdelta2-negative gammadelta T cell populations for bulk repertoire analysis. Sequenced: gamma-delta T cells from blood. These receptors were obtained from a pool of human donors (malaria-infected and uninfected, not separated).

This clone was detected ten times or more. The translation of this DNA and the TCRdb protein of a much larger clone differ at residue 15, probably owing to a read error; the protein shown here is translated from the DNA. The rearrangement uses TRDV2 and TRDJ1; 10 nucleotides align to TRDD3. Germline V gene lookup returns CDR1 GEAIGNYY and CDR2 EKD. This CDR3 has 16 residues. The CDR3 DNA follows: TGTGCCTGTGTCAACCTGGGGGATATGGCGACCGATAAACTCACCTTT. Its protein product is CACVNLGDMATDKLTF.

With respect to this clone: Since a far larger clone is one base different, this is likely a read error. This CDR3 is also generated by other DNA sequences in the sample. The chain combines TRDV2 with TRDJ1, with 11 bases identical to TRDD3. In the absence of a J gene in TCRdb, the DNA was matched to germline to assign it here. CDR3 length: 16 residues. Trimming removed 3 bases from V and 2 bases from J; junction bases left unmatched: 7. CDR1 GEAIGNYY and CDR2 EKD come from the germline V gene. The CDR3 reads CACDPLMGDTTDKLIF. The DNA for the CDR3 is TGTGCCTGTGACCCCCTGATGGGGGATACGACCGATAAACTCATCTTT.

This clone showed up many times. TCRdb shows a much larger clone's protein in place of this DNA's translation, and the two differ at residue 6, likely through a read error; the protein shown is translated from the DNA. The J gene is TRDJ1, the V gene TRDV3, with D unclear. In germline, CDR1 is TVYSNPD, CDR2 GDNSRS (reference sequence). The CDR3 sequence is 14 residues long. The CDR3 region is CASLHTLDTDKLIF. Here the CDR3 DNA reads TGTGCATCACTGCACACTTTGGACACCGATAAACTCATCTTT.

Concerning this clone: A far larger clone is one nucleotide away, so this likely arose from a read error. Different DNA sequences within this sample yield the same CDR3. The rearrangement uses TRDV2 and TRDJ1; TRDD3 matches at 8 bases. As TCRdb names no J gene, one was assigned here on the basis of a DNA match to germline. This CDR3 contains 16 residues. CDR1 is GEAIGNYY and CDR2 is EKD in the germline V gene. V trimming: 3 bases; J trimming: 4 bases; junction bases outside the gene matches: 12. The CDR3 sequence: CACDLLAGGNHDKLIF. For the CDR3, the DNA is TGTGCCTGTGACCTCCTCGCTGGGGGAAATCACGATAAACTCATCTTT.

A note on this clone: This could be a read error, since a much larger clone is one nucleotide away. The identical CDR3 is also encoded by other nucleotide sequences in the sample. The chain combines TRDV2 with TRDJ1; 7 nucleotides match TRDD3. Here the J gene came from matching the DNA to germline, since TCRdb omits it. The length of the CDR3 is 18 residues. CDR1 GEAIGNYY and CDR2 EKD come from the germline V gene. The CDR3 loop reads CACDTVALGARYTDKLIF. CDR3 in DNA: TGCGCCTGTGACACCGTCGCGCTGGGGGCCCGGTACACCGATAAACTCATCTTT.

Note on this clone: The TCRdb protein comes from a much larger clone and disagrees with this DNA's translation at residue 14, likely due to a read error; the protein given here is derived from the DNA. The J gene is TRDJ1, the V gene TRDV1; D possibly corresponds to TRDD2 (6 bases). The J gene was not available in TCRdb and was assigned here by matching the DNA to germline segments. Germline CDR1 and CDR2: TSWWSYY and QGS. V gave up 0 bases and J gave up 2 bases, with 31 bases separating them. The CDR3 length is 22 residues. CDR3: CALGELNCIIKAFPIGTDKLIF. As DNA, the CDR3 is TGTGCTCTTGGGGAACTCAACTGCATCATAAAGGCCTTCCCTATAGGAACCGATAAACTCATCTTT.

This clone has more than one count but fewer than ten. The mismatch at residue 5 between this DNA's translation and the TCRdb protein of a much larger clone likely reflects a read error; the protein shown is translated from the DNA. The chain uses TRDV1 and TRDJ1; D possibly corresponds to TRDD2 (6 bases). No J gene is reported in TCRdb; it was inferred here by comparing the DNA with germline. V lost 4 bases, J lost 0 bases, and 24 bases lay in between. The CDR3 sequence is 19 residues long. CDR1 TSWWSYY and CDR2 QGS come from the germline V gene. The CDR3 loop is CALGGCVLPSTVDTDKLIF. DNA for the CDR3: TGTGCTCTTGGGGGATGCGTCCTACCGAGTACTGTTGACACCGATAAACTCATCTTT.

At least ten counts were recorded for this clone. The rearrangement uses TRDV1 and TRDJ1; TRDD3 aligns across 12 bases. After removal of 2 bases from V and 0 bases from J, the junction contained 22 bases not matched to a gene. Germline CDR1 reads TSWWSYY; CDR2 reads QGS. The CDR3 spans 23 residues. The CDR3 is CALGELVPTPWLGDTLYTDKLIF. DNA of the CDR3: TGTGCTCTTGGGGAATTGGTTCCTACCCCGTGGCTGGGGGATACGCTCTACACCGATAAACTCATCTTT.

This clone occurred a few times. TCRdb shows a much larger clone's protein in place of this DNA's translation, and the two differ at residue 9, likely through a read error; the protein shown is translated from the DNA. The chain couples TRDV1 to TRDJ2, with TRDD3 matching 11 bases. The J gene, missing from TCRdb, was assigned here through DNA to germline matching. With 2 bases clipped from V and 0 bases from J, the junction kept 26 bases outside the gene matches. CDR3 length equals 25 residues. From germline, CDR1 is TSWWSYY and CDR2 QGS. This chain's CDR3 is CALGEDPTFVLGDISRGALTAQLFF. CDR3 coding DNA: TGTGCTCTTGGGGAAGATCCTACGTTCGTACTGGGGGATATTTCACGTGGGGCTTTGACAGCACAACTCTTCTTT.

Of note for this clone: A much larger clonotype is one base distant, so this may be a read error. The same CDR3 also results from other DNA sequences found in this sample. The chain couples TRDV1 to TRDJ1, with D possibly matching TRDD3 (6 bases). The CDR3 is made up of 15 amino acids. The germline gives CDR1 TSWWSYY, CDR2 QGS. Trimming shortened V by 4 bases and J by 5 bases, and 17 bases separated the two germline ends. This CDR3 is CALGGLNLGQDKLIF. For the CDR3, the DNA is TGTGCTCTTGGGGGCCTCAATCTGGGGCAAGATAAACTCATCTTT.

Points on this clone: A much larger clone differs from this one at a single base, so this may be a read error. The chain couples TRDV1 to TRDJ1; TRDD2 matches 7 bases. Assignment of the J gene here rests on matching the DNA to germline, because TCRdb gives none. CDR1 is TSWWSYY and CDR2 is QGS in the germline V gene. V was pared by 1 base and J by 8 bases, with 25 bases of the junction left unmatched. This CDR3 comprises 20 residues. In nucleotides, the CDR3 is TGTGCTCTTGGGGAACATTGGTTTCCTACACCGATGAGGACTGGTTGCAAACTCATCTTT. Its protein product is CALGEHWFPTPMRTGCKLIF.

This clone was counted a few times. The protein that TCRdb holds for this DNA derives from a much larger clone and differs from the translated DNA at residue 15, which likely indicates a read error; the protein shown here is translated from the DNA. V gene TRDV2 combines with J gene TRDJ1, with D possibly being TRDD2 (5 bases). This CDR3 has 19 residues. Germline CDR1 and CDR2: GEAIGNYY and EKD. The CDR3 region is CACDTVSVGENTYTNKLIF. The CDR3, as DNA: TGTGCCTGTGACACCGTTTCGGTGGGAGAGAACACCTACACCAATAAACTCATCTTT.

This clone was seen many times. The mismatch at residue 13 between this DNA's translation and the TCRdb protein of a much larger clone likely reflects a read error; the protein shown is translated from the DNA. No J gene call was made, and the V gene is TRDV2; the table's D call, TRDD3, was not checked against the DNA. Germline CDR1 GEAIGNYY, CDR2 EKD. This CDR3 spans 15 amino acids. The CDR3, as DNA: TGTGCCTGTGACACGTTGGCTGGGGGACTCGATAAACCCATCTTT. Translated, it gives CACDTLAGGLDKPIF.

In its sample, this clone was seen a few times. TCRdb attributes to this sequence the protein of a much larger clone, which differs from the DNA translation at residue 4; a read error is likely, and the protein displayed is translated from the DNA. The chain is built from TRDV2 and TRDJ1, with D possibly TRDD3 on 6 matching bases. This CDR3 is 21 amino acids long. Germline lookup yields CDR1 GEAIGNYY and CDR2 EKD. CDR3 protein: CACVTVYVGDRRGLATHKLIF. CDR3 coding DNA: TGTGCCTGTGTCACCGTGTACGTAGGGGATCGCCGAGGGTTAGCGACTCATAAACTCATCTTT.

Concerning this clone itself: TCRdb's listed protein matches a much larger clone and diverges from this DNA's translation at residue 17, likely through a read error; the protein shown comes from the DNA. The V gene reported is TRDV2; the J gene is uncalled. The germline V gene encodes CDR1 GEAIGNYY and CDR2 EKD. The CDR3 runs 19 residues. The CDR3 DNA follows: TGTGCCTGTGACACCGTGAATACTCACGACTCAGTCGGGACAGCACAACCCTTCTTT. It translates to CACDTVNTHDSVGTAQPFF.

Points on this clone: The amino acid sequence in TCRdb belongs to a much larger clone and departs from this DNA's translation at residue 13, likely a sequencing read error; the sequence shown is translated from the DNA. CDR3: CACEPLLGDETPHTDKLIF. CDR3 sequence (DNA): TGTGCCTGTGAACCACTTCTGGGGGACGAAACCCCGCACACCGATAAACTCATCTTT. V is TRDV2 and J is TRDJ1; 8 bases align to TRDD3. TCRdb does not report a J gene; here it was assigned by matching the DNA to germline references. Trimming took 4 bases from V and 0 from J; bases not matched to a gene: 18. Germline V gene lookup returns CDR1 GEAIGNYY and CDR2 EKD. CDR3 length: 19 amino acids.

This clone was seen many times. This DNA translates differently at residue 5 from the TCRdb protein, which is that of a much larger clone; a read error is likely, and the protein shown is the DNA's own translation. The chain couples TRDV1 to TRDJ1; D is possibly TRDD2 or TRDD3 (5 bases each). V was cut by 5 bases and J by 2 bases, with 21 bases left in between. This CDR3 is 17 amino acids long. CDR1 TSWWSYY and CDR2 QGS come from the germline V gene. The CDR3 DNA reads as TGTGCTCTTGGGAAAGGTAGGCCAGTTCCTGGGACCGATAAACTCATCTTT. It yields the protein CALGKGRPVPGTDKLIF.

This clone was detected a few times. The amino acid sequence in TCRdb belongs to a much larger clone and departs from this DNA's translation at residue 17, likely a sequencing read error; the sequence shown is translated from the DNA. The chain couples TRDV1 to TRDJ1; 9 bases match TRDD2. TCRdb supplies no J gene; here it was assigned by aligning the nucleotide sequence to germline. The CDR3 is 21 amino acids. The germline V gene has CDR1 TSWWSYY and CDR2 QGS. The CDR3 sequence: CALGELAFLPPRLGITNKLIF. CDR3 in DNA: TGTGCTCTTGGGGAATTGGCCTTCCTACCGCCACGGCTGGGAATCACCAATAAACTCATCTTT.

For this clone: The protein in TCRdb stems from a much larger clone and differs at residue 12 from this DNA's translation, likely a read error; here the protein is translated from the DNA. The chain employs TRDV1 and TRDJ1, with D uncertain. This CDR3 has 16 amino acids. From germline, CDR1 is TSWWSYY and CDR2 QGS. The DNA for the CDR3 is TGTGCTCTTGGGGAAATCCGTCAGGGGTACACCGGTAAACTCATCTTT. As protein: CALGEIRQGYTGKLIF.

This clone was found a few times. A read error likely explains why the TCRdb protein, taken from a much larger clone, differs from this DNA's translation at residue 8; the protein shown is translated from the DNA. This sequence joins TRDV1 and TRDJ1; D call uncertain. In germline, CDR1 is TSWWSYY, CDR2 QGS. V lost 1 base and J lost 1, with 25 bases in between. The CDR3 loop spans 20 amino acids. The CDR3 region is CALGERGGSPRRRFTDKLIF. CDR3 in DNA: TGTGCTCTTGGGGAACGGGGCGGTAGCCCTCGCCGACGTTTCACCGATAAACTCATCTTT.

About this clone itself: The TCRdb protein comes from a much larger clone and disagrees with this DNA's translation at residue 11, likely due to a read error; the protein given here is derived from the DNA. This chain links TRDV2 with TRDJ1, with 8 bases matching TRDD3. TCRdb does not report a J gene; here it was assigned by matching the DNA to germline references. This CDR3 is 18 amino acids long. From germline, CDR1 is GEAIGNYY and CDR2 EKD. V shed 3 bases, J shed 0 bases, and the junction held 14 bases outside the gene matches. CDR3: CACDPKVLGAAYTDKLIF. The CDR3 nucleotides read TGTGCCTGTGACCCGAAGGTACTGGGGGCTGCGTACACCGATAAACTCATCTTT.

This clone showed up just a few times. It is likely a read error: a sequence one base away is far more abundant. Other DNA sequences in this sample translate to the same CDR3. The V and J genes are TRDV2 and TRDJ1; 12 bases match TRDD3. Since TCRdb gives no J gene, matching the DNA to germline was used here to assign it. This CDR3 has 16 residues. CDR1 GEAIGNYY and CDR2 EKD come from the germline V gene. J lost 2 bases, V lost 7 bases, and 10 bases had no gene match. CDR3 bases: TGTGCCTGCGACCCATTACTGGGGGATACTACCGATAAACTCATCTTT. Protein sequence: CACDPLLGDTTDKLIF.